Below, 18 T cell receptor beta chains from the same sample are listed, as sequenced in a study of blood T cell repertoires in COVID-19. Sequencing used immunoSEQ multiplex PCR; TCRdb keeps in-frame clones, though not all of them. The sample carries a few hundred thousand clones, approximately 90% recorded once. Sample: PBMCs or T cells enriched from blood (not recorded which). Every receptor here comes from a young woman who had recovered from COVID-19.

This chain connects TRBV19 to TRBJ2-1; D is perhaps TRBD2 (5 bases). Germline-derived CDR1 and CDR2 are LNHDA and SQIVND (reference sequence). V lost 5 bases to trimming and J lost 8 bases, with 22 bases between them. The CDR3 spans 16 residues. The CDR3 is CASSRSARPRADEQFF. Here the CDR3 DNA reads TGTGCCAGTAGTCGAAGTGCTAGGCCGAGAGCGGATGAGCAGTTCTTC.

The gene calls are TRBV7-3 and TRBJ2-7, with a weak D call TRBD2 (5 bases). V lost 5 bases, J lost 9 bases, and 20 bases lay in between. Germline V gene lookup returns CDR1 SGHTA and CDR2 FQGTGA. This CDR3 has 14 amino acids. The CDR3 protein is CASSPEAQLGPQYF. CDR3 sequence (DNA): TGTGCCAGCAGCCCGGAAGCGCAACTAGGGCCGCAGTACTTC.

This clone was seen a single time. The V and J genes are TRBV4-3 and TRBJ1-2; possibly TRBD1 for D (6 bases). Trimming pared 0 bases from V and 8 bases from J, leaving 13 bases between. Looked up from germline, CDR1 is LGHNA and CDR2 is YSLEER. CDR3 size: 14 residues. CDR3 amino acids: CASSQEGRGWGYTF. DNA for the CDR3: TGCGCCAGCAGCCAAGAAGGCAGGGGTTGGGGCTACACCTTC.

The CDR3 coding sequence is TGTGCCAGCAGCATACAGAACACCGGGGAGCTGTTTTTT. Its translation is CASSIQNTGELFF. The V call is TRBV7-8, the J call TRBJ2-2; the D is unclear. The CDR3 consists of 13 residues. V dropped 5 bases and J dropped 1 base, with 5 bases sitting between them. Germline CDR1 and CDR2: SGHVS and FQNEAQ.

The chain recombines TRBV27 with TRBJ1-4; 7 positions agree with TRBD1. The CDR3 is 15 amino acids. V gave up 5 bases and J gave up 8 bases; unmatched junction bases: 11. Germline CDR1 MNHEY, CDR2 SMNVEV (reference sequence). The CDR3 sequence: CASSPRSWDSEKLFF. CDR3 in DNA: TGTGCCAGCAGTCCCCGGAGTTGGGACAGCGAAAAACTGTTTTTT.

The chain employs TRBV7-9 and TRBJ2-3, with D possibly TRBD2 on 6 matching bases. Germline-derived CDR1 and CDR2 are SEHNR and FQNEAQ (reference sequence). Trimming removed 5 bases at V and 9 bases at J, with 9 bases between. The CDR3 has 11 residues. The CDR3 DNA sequence: TGTGCCAGCAGCCCCCTAGCGACGCAGTATTTT. It translates to CASSPLATQYF.

V and J are TRBV5-1 and TRBJ2-2, with 7 bases aligning to TRBD1. Germline V gene lookup returns CDR1 SGHRS and CDR2 YFSETQ. Losses at the gene ends were 8 bases for V and 3 bases for J; bases not matched to a gene: 10. This CDR3 is built from 15 residues. The CDR3 DNA reads as TGCGCCAGTAAACAGGGGCCCTGGGACACCGGGGAGCTGTTTTTT. Translated: CASKQGPWDTGELFF.

The gene calls are TRBV7-9 and TRBJ2-1, with 8 nucleotides matching TRBD2. This CDR3 spans 16 amino acids. Germline V gene lookup returns CDR1 SEHNR and CDR2 FQNEAQ (reference sequence). J lost 5 bases, V lost 3 bases, and 9 bases had no gene match. The CDR3 DNA sequence: TGTGCCAGCAGCTTTAGGGTCGTGCGGGGGGACAATGAGCAGTTCTTC. The encoded protein is CASSFRVVRGDNEQFF. Using reference TRBV7-9 and TRBJ2-1 for the parts outside the CDR3, the full variable domain is DTGVSQNPRHKITKRGQNVTFRCDPISEHNRLYWYRQTLGQGPEFLTYFQNEAQLEKSRLLSDRFSAERPKGSFSTLEIQRTEQGDSAMYLCASSFRVVRGDNEQFFGPGTRLTVL.

In this sample, this clone is medium-sized (0.01 to 0.1%). V and J are TRBV6-2 or TRBV6-3 and TRBJ2-5; 13 bases line up with TRBD2. The CDR3 has 16 amino acids. From germline, CDR1 is MNHEY and CDR2 SVGEGT. The V and J ends lost 5 bases and 2 bases, in that order; junction bases with no gene match: 5. CDR3 protein: CASSGTSGAEQETQYF. As DNA, the CDR3 is TGTGCCAGCAGTGGGACTAGCGGGGCGGAACAAGAGACCCAGTACTTC.

J is TRBJ2-2 and V is TRBV2; D not certain. Germline V gene data show CDR1 as SNHLY and CDR2 as FYNNEI. V was shortened by 5 bases and J by 5 bases, with 12 bases between the two germline ends. There are 14 residues in the CDR3. The CDR3 DNA reads as TGTGCCAGCAGTCCAACTTTGGTTACCGGGGAGCTGTTTTTT. Translating gives CASSPTLVTGELFF.

The rearrangement links TRBV12-3 or TRBV12-4 to TRBJ2-7; 8 bases line up with TRBD2. This CDR3 contains 13 residues. V shed 6 bases, J shed 0 bases, and the junction held 1 base outside the gene matches. CDR3 bases: TGTGCCAGCAGGGGGACTAGCTCCTACGAGCAGTACTTC. This codes for CASRGTSSYEQYF.

This CDR3 reads CASSLVVTVMNTEAFF. CDR3 nucleotides: TGTGCCAGCAGCTTAGTTGTGACAGTCATGAACACTGAAGCTTTCTTT. The chain joins TRBV7-8 to TRBJ1-1, with D possibly TRBD1 on 5 matching bases. V shed 1 base and J shed 0 bases, with 12 bases lying between them. CDR1 and CDR2 from the germline V gene are SGHVS and FQNEAQ. The CDR3 is 16 residues long.

J is TRBJ2-2 and V is TRBV19; a weak D match, TRBD2 (6 bases). V was trimmed by 9 bases and J by 1 base, leaving 15 bases between them. Germline loops: CDR1 LNHDA, CDR2 SQIVND (reference sequence). The CDR3 totals 15 residues. CDR3 residues: CASGSGRGNTGELFF. In nucleotides, the CDR3 is TGTGCCAGCGGATCAGGGCGGGGGAACACCGGGGAGCTGTTTTTT.

The rearrangement joins TRBV5-1 to TRBJ2-1; a weak D match, TRBD2 (5 bases). Germline values: CDR1 SGHRS, CDR2 YFSETQ. CDR3 length: 13 residues. V lost 5 bases and J lost 6, with 12 bases in between. CDR3 in DNA: TGCGCCAGCAGTCGCGAGGGAGTCAATGAGCAGTTCTTC. Translated, it gives CASSREGVNEQFF.

The chain couples TRBV21-1 to TRBJ1-4. TRBV21-1 is tagged as a pseudogene. This CDR3 region has 16 residues. The CDR3 bases are TGTGCCAGCAGCAACTCGAAGGAGATCCCTAATGAAAAACTGTTTTTT. It is translated as CASSNSKEIPNEKLFF.

The CDR3 protein is CASSQNRGGYGYTF. Written as DNA, the CDR3 is TGCGCCAGCAGCCAAAACAGGGGGGGCTATGGCTACACCTTC. The chain has TRBV4-3 and TRBJ1-2, with TRBD1 identical over 8 bases. CDR1 and CDR2 from the germline V gene are LGHNA and YSLEER. The ends lost 2 bases at V and 4 bases at J; junction bases unmatched: 3. This CDR3 is 14 amino acids long.

The V call is TRBV30, the J call TRBJ2-7, with 7 bases aligning to TRBD2. The germline CDR1 and CDR2 sequences are GTSNPN and SVGIG (reference sequence). There are 14 residues in the CDR3. Unmatched junction bases numbered 6, after V lost 4 bases and J lost 0 bases. The CDR3 DNA is TGTGCCTGGAATATGGGGGGGAGCTCCTACGAGCAGTACTTC. Translating gives CAWNMGGSSYEQYF.

The chain carries TRBV6-5 and TRBJ1-1, with D possibly TRBD1 on 5 matching bases. Trimming removed 0 bases from V and 4 bases from J, with 12 bases in between. The V gene's germline CDR1 is MNHEY and CDR2 SVGAGI. CDR3 length: 15 residues. CDR3 nucleotide sequence: TGTGCCAGCAGTTACTCATACCGGCAGGGCACTGAAGCTTTCTTT. It codes for CASSYSYRQGTEAFF.